The 3 T cell receptor beta chains given below trace back to one sample, sequenced in a study of response to subunit inactivated influenza vaccine. TCRdb used MiXCR to reprocess the RT-PCR reads, holding one entry per CDR3 protein. The data contain around 530,000 distinct CDR3 sequences, about 10% of them singletons. The sequenced sample was PBMCs from blood, obtained on the day of vaccination. The receptor set was obtained from a man aged 45-65 years who received an inactivated influenza vaccine.

This clonotype was seen only a few times. The V call is TRBV12-3 or TRBV12-4, the J call TRBJ2-1; TRBD2 aligns across 12 bases. The CDR3 has 23 residues. With 2 bases clipped from V and 2 bases from J, the junction kept 22 bases outside the gene matches. The CDR3 region is CASSLKGGGTSGPTHDPYNEQFF. Written as DNA, the CDR3 is TGTGCCAGCAGTTTAAAAGGCGGGGGGACTAGCGGGCCAACTCATGATCCCTACAATGAGCAGTTCTTC.

In its sample, this clonotype was seen a few times. The V call is TRBV3-1, the J call TRBJ2-1, with 14 bases matching TRBD2. The junction had 4 bases not matched to a gene; V was cut back by 1 base and J by 5 bases. This CDR3 comprises 17 residues. Germline CDR1 and CDR2: LGHDT and YNNKEL (reference sequence). DNA for the CDR3: TGTGCCAGCAGCCAAGGGACTAGCGGGAGGTATAACAATGAGCAGTTCTTC. Translating it yields CASSQGTSGRYNNEQFF.

The sample holds a few counts of this clonotype. The chain employs TRBV7-9 and TRBJ2-7, with TRBD2 matching over 8 bases. Germline V gives CDR1 SEHNR, CDR2 FQNEAQ (reference sequence). This CDR3 region has 17 residues. V lost 1 base, J lost 0 bases, and 8 bases stayed unmatched. CDR3 sequence (DNA): TGTGCCAGCAGCTTAGGGCCCGGGGGGGGGATCTCCTACGAGCAGTACTTC. It codes for CASSLGPGGGISYEQYF.